One sample yielded the 4 T cell receptor beta chains listed below, sequenced in a study of a mutant IDH1 vaccine in newly diagnosed glioma. Time point defined: week 35, safety follow-up. Doses comprised 300 ug of mutant IDH1 20-mer peptide each, plus topical imiquimod. TCRdb keeps only in-frame clones here, not all; method: immunoSEQ multiplex PCR. The table lists 50,000 to 70,000 clones, roughly nine tenths of them singletons. The antigens of these receptors remain unknown. The sequencing used PBMCs, collected from a glioma patient whose treatment included an IDH1 peptide vaccine. The receptors were gathered from a man in his forties or fifties with glioma.

The chain has TRBV9 and TRBJ1-4, with D possibly matching TRBD1 (6 bases). The CDR3 spans 13 residues. The germline V and J ends were trimmed by 3 bases and 4 bases, with 7 bases remaining between them. Per the germline V gene, CDR1 is SGDLS and CDR2 is YYNGEE. The CDR3 sequence: CASSGDNNEKLFF. The CDR3 nucleotides read TGTGCCAGCAGCGGGGACAATAATGAAAAACTGTTTTTT.

The chain combines TRBV5-1 with TRBJ2-3, with TRBD1 matching 7 bases. V shed 4 bases, J shed 0 bases, and the junction held 5 bases outside the gene matches. From germline, CDR1 is SGHRS and CDR2 YFSETQ. The CDR3 sequence is 15 residues long. CDR3 bases: TGCGCCAGCAGCCGACAGGGAGCTAGCACAGATACGCAGTATTTT. This gives the protein CASSRQGASTDTQYF.

The chain is built from TRBV19 and TRBJ1-2; 7 nucleotides match TRBD1. This CDR3 is 13 amino acids long. The junction had 6 bases not matched to a gene; V was cut back by 5 bases and J by 6 bases. Germline CDR1 reads LNHDA; CDR2 reads SQIVND (reference sequence). The DNA for the CDR3 is TGTGCCAGTAGTCCAGGGACAGCAAATGGCTACACCTTC. Translating gives CASSPGTANGYTF. Based on the CDR3 plus reference TRBV19 and TRBJ1-2, the full variable domain is DGGITQSPKYLFRKEGQNVTLSCEQNLNHDAMYWYRQDPGQGLRLIYYSQIVNDFQKGDIAEGYSVSREKKESFPLTVTSAQKNPTAFYLCASSPGTANGYTFGSGTRLTVV.

DNA of the CDR3: TGTGCCAGTAGTATCCTAGCGGGAGGGCCAAAAAATGAGCAGTTCTTC. Translated, it gives CASSILAGGPKNEQFF. The chain joins TRBV19 to TRBJ2-1; TRBD2 agrees at 12 bases. The CDR3 has 16 amino acids. CDR1 LNHDA and CDR2 SQIVND come from the germline V gene (reference sequence). With V trimmed by 3 bases and J by 7 bases, 7 bases remained unmatched.